This T cell receptor beta chain was recovered during a study of T cells in Graves' hyperthyroidism and ophthalmopathy. This CDR3 spans 13 amino acids. V was trimmed by 5 bases and J by 4 bases, leaving 12 bases between them. Germline CDR1 is SGHRS and CDR2 is YFSETQ. This clonotype came up many times. Its antigen is unknown. Amplified regions were TCR beta CDR3 sequences from RNA transcripts. HTBI primers drove first-round RT-PCR of the TCR CDR3. TCRdb independently ran MiXCR on the multiplex PCR reads; one entry per CDR3 protein. The sample includes around 100,000 distinct CDR3 sequences, 47% seen only once; the top ten take roughly 24%. Overall study findings and caveats: Blood also showed most of the thyroid clonotypes that were expanded above 0.001.

The chain joins TRBV5-1 to TRBJ2-5, with a weak D call TRBD1 (7 bases). The sequence was obtained from a man aged 35 to 55 with Graves' hyperthyroidism. Sequenced material: blood. CDR3 DNA: TGCGCCAGCAGTACCCAGGGGGGAGAGACCCAGTACTTC. Its translation is CASSTQGGETQYF.